This T cell receptor (beta chain) was observed in a study of blood T cell repertoires in COVID-19. About the study: From the United States, Italy and Spain came samples of acute and convalescent COVID-19.

As processed by the authors: Nucleated cell counts were estimated from reference gene primer amplification. Generated by immunoSEQ multiplex PCR, the TCRdb table keeps only in-frame clones and is missing some. V and J calls and clone size are as listed in that table; D and trimming were resolved from the DNA. This sample carries 150,000 to 200,000 clones, about 89% of them seen once, and the ten largest clones take about 1.9%. The germline V and J ends were trimmed by 2 bases and 9 bases, with 9 bases remaining between them. This CDR3 spans 12 amino acids. Per germline, CDR1 SGHKS and CDR2 YYEKEE (reference sequence).

The chain links TRBV5-5 to TRBJ2-1; a weak D match, TRBD2 (6 bases). Material for sequencing was peripheral blood. The clonotype comes from a man between 18 and 35 years old who had recovered from COVID-19. In DNA form, the CDR3 reads TGTGCCAGCAGCTTTCTGGAGGGTGAGCAGTTCTTC. Protein: CASSFLEGEQFF.